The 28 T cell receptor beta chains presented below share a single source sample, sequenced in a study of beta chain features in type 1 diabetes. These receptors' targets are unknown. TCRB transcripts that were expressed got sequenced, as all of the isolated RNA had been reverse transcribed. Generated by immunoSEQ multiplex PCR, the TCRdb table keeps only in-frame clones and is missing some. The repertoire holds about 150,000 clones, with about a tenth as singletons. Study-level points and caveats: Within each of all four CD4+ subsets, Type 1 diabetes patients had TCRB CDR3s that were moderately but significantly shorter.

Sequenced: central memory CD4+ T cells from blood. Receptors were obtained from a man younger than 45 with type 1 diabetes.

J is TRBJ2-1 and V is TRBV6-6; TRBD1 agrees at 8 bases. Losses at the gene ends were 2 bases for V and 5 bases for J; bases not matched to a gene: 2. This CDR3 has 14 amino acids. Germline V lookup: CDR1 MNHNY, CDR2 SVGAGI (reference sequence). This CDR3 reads CASSYQGANNEQFF. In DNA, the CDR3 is TGTGCCAGCAGTTACCAGGGGGCAAACAATGAGCAGTTCTTC.

The DNA of the CDR3 is TGTGCCAGCAGCCCTACAGGGGACACAGATACGCAGTATTTT. This translates into CASSPTGDTDTQYF. V and J are TRBV4-2 and TRBJ2-3; the match to TRBD1 covers 7 bases. Germline lookup yields CDR1 LGHNA and CDR2 YNFKEQ. This CDR3 is 14 amino acids long. The junction had 3 bases not matched to a gene; V was cut back by 4 bases and J by 2 bases.

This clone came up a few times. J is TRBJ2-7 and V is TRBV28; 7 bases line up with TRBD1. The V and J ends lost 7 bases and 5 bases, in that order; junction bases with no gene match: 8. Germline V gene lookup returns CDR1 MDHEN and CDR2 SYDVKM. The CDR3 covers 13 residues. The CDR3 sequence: CASTPTGFHEQYF. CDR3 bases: TGTGCCAGCACCCCGACAGGGTTCCACGAGCAGTACTTC. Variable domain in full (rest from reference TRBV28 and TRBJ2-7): DVKVTQSSRYLVKRTGEKVFLECVQDMDHENMFWYRQDPGLGLRLIYFSYDVKMKEKGDIPEGYSVSREKKERFSLILESASTNQTSMYLCASTPTGFHEQYFGPGTRLTVT.

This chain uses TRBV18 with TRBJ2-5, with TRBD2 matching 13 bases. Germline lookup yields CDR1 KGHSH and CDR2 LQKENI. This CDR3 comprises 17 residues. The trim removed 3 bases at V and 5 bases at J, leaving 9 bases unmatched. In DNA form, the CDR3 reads TGTGCCAGCTCACCGCGACTAGCGGGAGGAGGGAGCGAGACCCAGTACTTC. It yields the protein CASSPRLAGGGSETQYF.

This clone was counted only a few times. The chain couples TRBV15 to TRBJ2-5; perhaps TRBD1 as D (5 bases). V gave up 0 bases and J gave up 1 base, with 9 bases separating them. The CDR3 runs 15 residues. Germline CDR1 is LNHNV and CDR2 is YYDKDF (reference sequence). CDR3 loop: CATSRDQGSQETQYF. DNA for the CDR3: TGTGCCACCAGCAGAGATCAGGGCAGCCAAGAGACCCAGTACTTC. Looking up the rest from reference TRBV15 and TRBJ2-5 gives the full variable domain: DAMVIQNPRYQVTQFGKPVTLSCSQTLNHNVMYWYQQKSSQAPKLLFHYYDKDFNNEADTPDNFQSRRPNTSFCFLDIRSPGLGDTAMYLCATSRDQGSQETQYFGPGTRLLVL.

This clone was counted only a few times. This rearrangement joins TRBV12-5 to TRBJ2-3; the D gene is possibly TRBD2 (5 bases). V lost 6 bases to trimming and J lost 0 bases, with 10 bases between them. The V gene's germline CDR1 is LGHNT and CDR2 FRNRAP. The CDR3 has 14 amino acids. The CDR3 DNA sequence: TGTGCTAGTGGCAAAGGACTGAGCACAGATACGCAGTATTTT. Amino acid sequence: CASGKGLSTDTQYF.

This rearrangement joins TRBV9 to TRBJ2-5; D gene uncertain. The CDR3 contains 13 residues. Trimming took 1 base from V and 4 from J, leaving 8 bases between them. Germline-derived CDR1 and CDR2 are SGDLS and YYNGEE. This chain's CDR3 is CASSVSAGETQYF. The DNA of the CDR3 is TGTGCCAGCAGCGTATCGGCAGGAGAGACCCAGTACTTC.

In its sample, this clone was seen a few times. CDR3 in amino acids: CASSPGMSSDTQYF. CDR3 bases: TGTGCCAGCAGTCCCGGGATGTCGTCAGATACGCAGTATTTT. The chain carries TRBV27 and TRBJ2-3, with D maybe TRBD2 (5 bases). Trimming stripped 5 bases from V and 4 bases from J, with 13 bases between. Germline assignment: CDR1 MNHEY and CDR2 SMNVEV (reference sequence). This CDR3 spans 14 amino acids.

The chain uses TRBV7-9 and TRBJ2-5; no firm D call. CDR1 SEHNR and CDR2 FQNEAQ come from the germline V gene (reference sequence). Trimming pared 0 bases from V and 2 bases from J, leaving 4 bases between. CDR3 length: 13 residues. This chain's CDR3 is CASSLAAQETQYF. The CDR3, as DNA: TGTGCCAGCAGCTTAGCAGCACAAGAGACCCAGTACTTC.

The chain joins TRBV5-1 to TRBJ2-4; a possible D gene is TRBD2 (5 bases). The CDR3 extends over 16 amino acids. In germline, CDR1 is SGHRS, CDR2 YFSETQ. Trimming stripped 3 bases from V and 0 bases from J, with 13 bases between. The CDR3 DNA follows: TGCGCCAGCAGCTCGCTGGGCGGACTAGCCAAAAACATTCAGTACTTC. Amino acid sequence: CASSSLGGLAKNIQYF.

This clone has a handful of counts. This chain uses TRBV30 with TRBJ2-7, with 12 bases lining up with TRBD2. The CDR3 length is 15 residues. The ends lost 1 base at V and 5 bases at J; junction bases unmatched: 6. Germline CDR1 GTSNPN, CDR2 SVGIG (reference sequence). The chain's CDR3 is CAWSATSGSFDEQYF. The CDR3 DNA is TGTGCCTGGAGTGCGACTAGCGGGAGTTTCGACGAGCAGTACTTC.

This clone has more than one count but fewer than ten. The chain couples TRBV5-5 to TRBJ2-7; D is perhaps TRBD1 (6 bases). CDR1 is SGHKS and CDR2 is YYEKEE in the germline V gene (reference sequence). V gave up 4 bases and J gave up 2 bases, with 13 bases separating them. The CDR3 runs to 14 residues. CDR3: CASSLRGDPYEQYF. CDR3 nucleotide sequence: TGTGCCAGCAGCCTCAGGGGAGACCCCTACGAGCAGTACTTC.

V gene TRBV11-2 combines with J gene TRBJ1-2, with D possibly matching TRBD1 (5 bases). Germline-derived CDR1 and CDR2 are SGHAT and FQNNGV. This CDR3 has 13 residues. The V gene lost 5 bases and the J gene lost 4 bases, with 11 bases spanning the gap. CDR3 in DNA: TGTGCCAGCAGCGAGGGGAGGGGCTATGGCTACACCTTC. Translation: CASSEGRGYGYTF. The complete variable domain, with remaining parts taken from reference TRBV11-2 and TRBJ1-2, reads EAGVAQSPRYKIIEKRQSVAFWCNPISGHATLYWYQQILGQGPKLLIQFQNNGVVDDSQLPKDRFSAERLKGVDSTLKIQPAKLEDSAVYLCASSEGRGYGYTFGSGTRLTVV.

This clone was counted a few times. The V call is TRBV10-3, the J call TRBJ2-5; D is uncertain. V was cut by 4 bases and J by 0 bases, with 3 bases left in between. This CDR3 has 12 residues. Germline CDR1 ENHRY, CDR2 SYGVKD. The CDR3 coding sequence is TGTGCCATCAGTGCCAACCAAGAGACCCAGTACTTC. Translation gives CAISANQETQYF.

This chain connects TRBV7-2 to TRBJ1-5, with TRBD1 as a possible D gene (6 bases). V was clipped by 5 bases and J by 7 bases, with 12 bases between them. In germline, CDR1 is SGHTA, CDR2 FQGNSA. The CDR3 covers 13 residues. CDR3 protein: CASSKQGQQPQHF. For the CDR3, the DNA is TGTGCCAGCAGCAAGCAGGGACAACAGCCCCAGCATTTT.

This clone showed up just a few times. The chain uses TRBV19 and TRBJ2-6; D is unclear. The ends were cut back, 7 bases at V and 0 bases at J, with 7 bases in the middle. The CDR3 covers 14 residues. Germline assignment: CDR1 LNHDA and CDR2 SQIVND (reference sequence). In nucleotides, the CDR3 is TGTGCCAGTACCCGTCTCTCTGGGGCCAACGTCCTGACTTTC. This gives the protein CASTRLSGANVLTF. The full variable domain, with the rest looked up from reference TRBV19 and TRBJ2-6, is DGGITQSPKYLFRKEGQNVTLSCEQNLNHDAMYWYRQDPGQGLRLIYYSQIVNDFQKGDIAEGYSVSREKKESFPLTVTSAQKNPTAFYLCASTRLSGANVLTFGAGSRLTVL.

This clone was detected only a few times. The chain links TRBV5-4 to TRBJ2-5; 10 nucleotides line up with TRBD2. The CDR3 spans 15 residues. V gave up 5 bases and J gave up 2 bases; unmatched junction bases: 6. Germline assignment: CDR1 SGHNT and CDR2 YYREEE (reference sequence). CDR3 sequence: CASRPGTSDQETQYF. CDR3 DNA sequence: TGTGCCAGCAGACCAGGGACTAGCGATCAAGAGACCCAGTACTTC.

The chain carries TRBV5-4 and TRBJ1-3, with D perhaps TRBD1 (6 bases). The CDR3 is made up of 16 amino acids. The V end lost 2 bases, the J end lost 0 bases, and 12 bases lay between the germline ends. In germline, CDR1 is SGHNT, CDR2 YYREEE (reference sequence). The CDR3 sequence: CASSFSGASSGNTIYF. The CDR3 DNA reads TGTGCCAGCAGCTTCTCAGGGGCTTCCTCTGGAAACACCATATATTTT.

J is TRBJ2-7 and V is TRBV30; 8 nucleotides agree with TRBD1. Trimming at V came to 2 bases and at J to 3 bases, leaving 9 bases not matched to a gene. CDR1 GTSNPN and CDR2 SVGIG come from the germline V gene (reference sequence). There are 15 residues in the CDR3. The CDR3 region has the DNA TGTGCCTGGAGTATCAACCGGGACAGGAACTACGAGCAGTACTTC. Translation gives CAWSINRDRNYEQYF. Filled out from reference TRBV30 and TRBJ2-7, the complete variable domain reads SQTIHQWPATLVQPVGSPLSLECTVEGTSNPNLYWYRQAAGRGLQLLFYSVGIGQISSEVPQNLSASRPQDRQFILSSKKLLLSDSGFYLCAWSINRDRNYEQYFGPGTRLTVT.

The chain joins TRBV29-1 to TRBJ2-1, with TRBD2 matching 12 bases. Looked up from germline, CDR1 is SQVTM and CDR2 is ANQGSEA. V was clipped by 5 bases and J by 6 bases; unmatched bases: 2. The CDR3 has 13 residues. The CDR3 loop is CSVPSGRGNEQFF. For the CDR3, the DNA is TGCAGCGTTCCTAGCGGGAGGGGCAATGAGCAGTTCTTC.

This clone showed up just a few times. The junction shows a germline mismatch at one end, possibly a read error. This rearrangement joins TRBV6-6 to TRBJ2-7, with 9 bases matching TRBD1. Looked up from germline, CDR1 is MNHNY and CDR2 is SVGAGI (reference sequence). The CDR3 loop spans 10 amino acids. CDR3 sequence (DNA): TGTGCCAGCAGTAGGGACAGGGTTTTCTTC. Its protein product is CASSRDRVFF.

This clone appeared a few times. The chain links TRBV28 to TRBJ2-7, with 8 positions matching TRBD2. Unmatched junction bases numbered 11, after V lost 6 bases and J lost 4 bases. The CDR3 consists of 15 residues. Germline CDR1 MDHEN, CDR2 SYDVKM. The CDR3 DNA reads TGTGCCAGCAGGAGCCCGGGACTAGGGCTTTACGAGCAGTACTTC. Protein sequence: CASRSPGLGLYEQYF.

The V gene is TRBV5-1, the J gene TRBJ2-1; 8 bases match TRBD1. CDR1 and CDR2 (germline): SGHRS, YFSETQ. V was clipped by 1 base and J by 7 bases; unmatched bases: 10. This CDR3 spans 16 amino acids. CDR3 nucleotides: TGCGCCAGCAGCTTGTTGGGGCAGGGGGCATTGAATGAGCAGTTCTTC. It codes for CASSLLGQGALNEQFF. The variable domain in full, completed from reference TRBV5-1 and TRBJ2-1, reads KAGVTQTPRYLIKTRGQQVTLSCSPISGHRSVSWYQQTPGQGLQFLFEYFSETQRNKGNFPGRFSGRQFSNSRSEMNVSTLELGDSALYLCASSLLGQGALNEQFFGPGTRLTVL.

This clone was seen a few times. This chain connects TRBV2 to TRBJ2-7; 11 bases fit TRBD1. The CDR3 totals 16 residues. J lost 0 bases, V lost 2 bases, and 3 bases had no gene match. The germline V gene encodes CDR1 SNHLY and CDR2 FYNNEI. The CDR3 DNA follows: TGTGCCAGCAGTGAACCAGGACAGGGGGCCTCCTACGAGCAGTACTTC. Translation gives CASSEPGQGASYEQYF.

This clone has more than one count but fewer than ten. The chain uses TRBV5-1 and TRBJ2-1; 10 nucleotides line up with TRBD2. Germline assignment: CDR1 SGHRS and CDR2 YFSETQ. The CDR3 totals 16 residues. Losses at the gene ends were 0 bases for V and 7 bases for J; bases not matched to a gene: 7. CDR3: CASSLVASGSSNEQFF. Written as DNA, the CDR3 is TGCGCCAGCAGCTTGGTGGCTAGCGGGAGTAGTAATGAGCAGTTCTTC.

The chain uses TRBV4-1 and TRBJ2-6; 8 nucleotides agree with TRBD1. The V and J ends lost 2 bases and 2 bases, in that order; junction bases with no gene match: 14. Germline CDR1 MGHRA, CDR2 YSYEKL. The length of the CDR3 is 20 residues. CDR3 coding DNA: TGCGCCAGCAGCCAACTGGGAGGAGGGGACAGGAAAGCTGGGGCCAACGTCCTGACTTTC. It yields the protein CASSQLGGGDRKAGANVLTF.

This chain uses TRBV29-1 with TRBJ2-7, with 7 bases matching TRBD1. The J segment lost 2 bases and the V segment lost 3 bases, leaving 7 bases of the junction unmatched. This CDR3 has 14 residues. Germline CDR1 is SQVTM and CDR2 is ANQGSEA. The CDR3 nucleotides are TGCAGCGTTGAGAAGGAAGGGACAGCCTACGAGCAGTACTTC. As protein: CSVEKEGTAYEQYF.

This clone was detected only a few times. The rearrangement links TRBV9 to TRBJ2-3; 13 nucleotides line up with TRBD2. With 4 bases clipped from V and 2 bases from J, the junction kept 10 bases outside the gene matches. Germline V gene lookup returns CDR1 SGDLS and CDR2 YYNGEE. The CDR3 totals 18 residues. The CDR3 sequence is CASSPFPGLAGFTDTQYF. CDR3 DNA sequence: TGTGCCAGCAGCCCGTTCCCGGGACTAGCGGGATTCACAGATACGCAGTATTTT.